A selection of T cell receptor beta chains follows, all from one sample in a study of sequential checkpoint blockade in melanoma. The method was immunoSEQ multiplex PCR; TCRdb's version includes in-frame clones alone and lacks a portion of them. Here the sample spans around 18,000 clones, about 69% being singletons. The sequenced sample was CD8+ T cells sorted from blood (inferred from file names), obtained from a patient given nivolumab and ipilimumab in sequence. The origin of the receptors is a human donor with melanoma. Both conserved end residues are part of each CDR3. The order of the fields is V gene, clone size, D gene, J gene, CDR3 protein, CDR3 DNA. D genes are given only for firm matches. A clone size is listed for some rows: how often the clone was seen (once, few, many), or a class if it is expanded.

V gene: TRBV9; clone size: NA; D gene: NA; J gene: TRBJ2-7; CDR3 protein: CASSVEGESEQYF; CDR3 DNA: TGTGCCAGCAGCGTAGAGGGGGAGTCCGAGCAGTACTTC
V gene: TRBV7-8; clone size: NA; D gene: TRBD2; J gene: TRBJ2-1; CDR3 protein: CASSLAPLSGSSYNEQFF; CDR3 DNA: TGTGCCAGCAGCTTAGCCCCCCTCAGCGGGAGTTCCTACAATGAGCAGTTCTTC
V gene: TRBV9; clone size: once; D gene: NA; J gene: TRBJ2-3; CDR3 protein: CASSVATTGSTDTQYF; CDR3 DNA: TGTGCCAGCAGCGTAGCTACGACGGGAAGCACAGATACGCAGTATTTT
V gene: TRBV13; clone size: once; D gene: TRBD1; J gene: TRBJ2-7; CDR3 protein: CASSLGQGVNGYEQYF; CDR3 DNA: TGTGCCAGCAGCTTGGGACAGGGGGTTAACGGCTACGAGCAGTACTTC
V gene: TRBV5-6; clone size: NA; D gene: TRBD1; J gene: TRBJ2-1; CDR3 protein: CASSLDGTGRNEQFF; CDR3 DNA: TGTGCCAGCAGCTTGGATGGGACAGGCCGTAATGAGCAGTTCTTC
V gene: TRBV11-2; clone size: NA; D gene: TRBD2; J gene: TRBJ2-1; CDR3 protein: CASSSSRASGRQHEQFF; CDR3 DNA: TGTGCCAGCAGCTCGTCTAGGGCTAGCGGGAGGCAGCATGAGCAGTTCTTC
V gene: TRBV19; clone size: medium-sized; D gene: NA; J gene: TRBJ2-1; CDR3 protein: CASSMGAWNEQFF; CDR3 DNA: TGTGCCAGTAGTATGGGGGCGTGGAATGAGCAGTTCTTC
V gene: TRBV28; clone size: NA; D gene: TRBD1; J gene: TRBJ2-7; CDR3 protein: CASSLAGGYDEQYF; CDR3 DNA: TGTGCCAGCAGTTTGGCAGGGGGCTACGACGAGCAGTACTTC
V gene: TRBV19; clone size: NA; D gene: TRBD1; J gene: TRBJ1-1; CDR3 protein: CASSIFSDQGARTEAFF; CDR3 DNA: TGTGCCAGTAGTATATTTTCCGACCAGGGGGCCAGGACTGAAGCTTTCTTT
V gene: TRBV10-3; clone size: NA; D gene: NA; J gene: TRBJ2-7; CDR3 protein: CAISGDNSYEQYF; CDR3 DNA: TGTGCCATCAGTGGGGACAACTCCTACGAGCAGTACTTC
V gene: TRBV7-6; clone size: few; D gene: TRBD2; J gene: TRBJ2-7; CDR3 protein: CASSLETSGYLSYEQYF; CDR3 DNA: TGTGCCAGCAGCTTAGAAACTAGCGGATACCTCTCCTACGAGCAGTACTTC
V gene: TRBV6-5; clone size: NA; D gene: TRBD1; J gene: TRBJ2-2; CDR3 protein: CASSLTGPHTGELFF; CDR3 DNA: TGTGCCAGCAGCTTGACAGGGCCCCACACCGGGGAGCTGTTTTTT
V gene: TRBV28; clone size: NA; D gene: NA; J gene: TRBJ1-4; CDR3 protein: CASRKEDRHNEKLFF; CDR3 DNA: TGTGCCAGCAGGAAAGAAGACAGACATAATGAAAAACTGTTTTTT
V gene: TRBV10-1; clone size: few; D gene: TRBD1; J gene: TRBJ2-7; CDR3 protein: CASSMDRGRPHF; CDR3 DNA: TGCGCCAGCAGTATGGACAGGGGGCGTCCTCACTTC
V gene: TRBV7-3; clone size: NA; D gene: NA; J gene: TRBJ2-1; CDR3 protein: CASSPRGAGNEQFF; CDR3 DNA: TGTGCCAGCAGCCCCCGGGGGGCGGGCAATGAGCAGTTCTTC
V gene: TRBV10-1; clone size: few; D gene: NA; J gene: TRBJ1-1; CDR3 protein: CASSEGVWRHDNTEAFF; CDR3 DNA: TGCGCCAGCAGTGAAGGTGTATGGAGGCATGACAACACTGAAGCTTTCTTT
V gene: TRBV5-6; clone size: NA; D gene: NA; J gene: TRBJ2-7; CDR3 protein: CASSLEAGQEQYF; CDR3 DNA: TGTGCCAGCAGCTTGGAGGCAGGTCAAGAGCAGTACTTC
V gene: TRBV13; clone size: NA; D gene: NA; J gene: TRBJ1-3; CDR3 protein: CASSPLESGNTIYF; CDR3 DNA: TGTGCCAGCAGCCCCTTGGAGTCTGGAAACACCATATATTTT
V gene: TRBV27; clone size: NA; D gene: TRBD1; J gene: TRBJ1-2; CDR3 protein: CASSPLGTGDGYTF; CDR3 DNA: TGTGCCAGCAGTCCCCTAGGGACAGGGGATGGCTACACCTTC
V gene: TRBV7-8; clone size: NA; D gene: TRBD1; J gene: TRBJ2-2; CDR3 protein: CASSEGTGLSGELFF; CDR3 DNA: TGTGCCAGCAGCGAAGGGACAGGGTTATCCGGGGAGCTGTTTTTT
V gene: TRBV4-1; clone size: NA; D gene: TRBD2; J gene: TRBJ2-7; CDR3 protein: CASSQDSLAGAQQSYEQYF; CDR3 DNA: TGCGCCAGCAGCCAAGATTCTCTAGCGGGGGCCCAACAGTCCTACGAGCAGTACTTC
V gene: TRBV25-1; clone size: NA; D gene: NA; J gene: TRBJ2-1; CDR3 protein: CASSESAGVDEQFF; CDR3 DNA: TGTGCCAGCAGTGAATCCGCAGGGGTGGATGAGCAGTTCTTC
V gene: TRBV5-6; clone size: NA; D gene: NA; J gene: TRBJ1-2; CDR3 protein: CASSFGQGGYTF; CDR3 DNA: TGTGCCAGCAGCTTTGGCCAGGGCGGCTACACCTTC
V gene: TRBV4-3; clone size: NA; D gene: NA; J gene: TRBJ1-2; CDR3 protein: CASSQGTGIYGYTF; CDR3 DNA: TGCGCCAGCAGCCAGGGAACAGGAATCTATGGCTACACCTTC
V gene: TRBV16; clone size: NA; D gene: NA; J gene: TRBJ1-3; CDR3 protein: CASSQSGQVNTIYF; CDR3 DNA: TGTGCCAGCAGCCAATCTGGACAAGTAAACACCATATATTTT
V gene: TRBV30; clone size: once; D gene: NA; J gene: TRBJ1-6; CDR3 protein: CAWSVQADSPLHF; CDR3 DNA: TGTGCCTGGAGTGTACAGGCGGATTCACCCCTCCACTTT
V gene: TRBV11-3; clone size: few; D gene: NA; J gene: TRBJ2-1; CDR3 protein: CASSLTGEAYNEQFF; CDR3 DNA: TGTGCCAGCAGCTTAACGGGGGAAGCCTACAATGAGCAGTTCTTC
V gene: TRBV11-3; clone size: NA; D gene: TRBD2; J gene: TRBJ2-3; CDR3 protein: CASSPWTSGDTDTQYF; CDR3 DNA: TGTGCCAGCAGCCCATGGACTAGCGGGGACACAGATACGCAGTATTTT
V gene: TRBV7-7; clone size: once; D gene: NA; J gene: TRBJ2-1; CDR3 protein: CASSLGSSSYNEQFF; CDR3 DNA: TGTGCTAGCAGCTTAGGTTCGAGCTCCTACAATGAGCAGTTCTTC
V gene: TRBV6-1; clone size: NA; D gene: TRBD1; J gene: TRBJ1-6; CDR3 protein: CASETTGGSSPLHF; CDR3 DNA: TGTGCCAGCGAGACGACAGGGGGCAGCTCACCCCTCCACTTT
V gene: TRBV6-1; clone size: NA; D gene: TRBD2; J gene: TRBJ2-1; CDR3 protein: CASRKTSEPYNEQFF; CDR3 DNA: TGTGCCAGCAGGAAGACTAGCGAACCCTACAATGAGCAGTTCTTC
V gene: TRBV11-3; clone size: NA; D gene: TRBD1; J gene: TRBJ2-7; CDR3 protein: CASSSGQGKEQYF; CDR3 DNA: TGTGCCAGCAGCTCTGGACAGGGTAAAGAGCAGTACTTC
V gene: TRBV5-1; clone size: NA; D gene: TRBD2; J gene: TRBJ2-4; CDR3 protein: CASSTWTSKNIQYF; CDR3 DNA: TGCGCCAGCAGCACTTGGACTAGCAAAAACATTCAGTACTTC
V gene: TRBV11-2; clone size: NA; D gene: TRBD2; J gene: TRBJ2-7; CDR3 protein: CASTLGTGGLYEQYF; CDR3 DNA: TGTGCCAGCACCTTGGGAACGGGAGGATTGTACGAGCAGTACTTC
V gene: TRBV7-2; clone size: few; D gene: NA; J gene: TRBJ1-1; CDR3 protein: CASSQTVNTEAFF; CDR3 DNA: TGTGCCAGCAGCCAAACAGTGAACACTGAAGCTTTCTTT
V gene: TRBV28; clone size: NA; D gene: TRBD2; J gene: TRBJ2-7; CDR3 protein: CASSSPIAGAAYEQYF; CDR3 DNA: TGTGCCAGCAGTTCGCCGATAGCGGGAGCGGCCTACGAGCAGTACTTC
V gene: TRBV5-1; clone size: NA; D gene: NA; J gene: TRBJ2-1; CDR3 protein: CASSLAPGNEQFF; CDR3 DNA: TGCGCCAGCAGCTTGGCCCCGGGTAATGAGCAGTTCTTC
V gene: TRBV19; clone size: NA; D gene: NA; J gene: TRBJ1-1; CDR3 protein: CASSRRTNRGTEAFF; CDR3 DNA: TGTGCCAGTAGTAGGAGGACAAATCGGGGGACTGAAGCTTTCTTT
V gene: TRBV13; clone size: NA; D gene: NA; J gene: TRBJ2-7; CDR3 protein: CASSLGNIAYEQYF; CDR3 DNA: TGTGCCAGCAGCTTAGGTAATATTGCCTACGAGCAGTACTTC
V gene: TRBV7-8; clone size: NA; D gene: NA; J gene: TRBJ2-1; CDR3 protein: CASRGAGEVEQFF; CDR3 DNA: TGTGCCAGCAGGGGGGCGGGAGAGGTTGAGCAGTTCTTC
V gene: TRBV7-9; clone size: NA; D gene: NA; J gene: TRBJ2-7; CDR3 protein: CASSFGTPYEQYF; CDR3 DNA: TGTGCCAGCAGCTTCGGGACTCCCTACGAGCAGTACTTC